A single sample gave rise to the 15 T cell receptor beta chains below, sequenced in a study of shared clonotypes between healthy human individuals. Clones were read by immunoSEQ multiplex PCR, and TCRdb kept only the in-frame ones, dropping some. This sample has 2 million to 2.5 million clones; roughly 95% occur once, and the top ten carry around 0.13%. What was sequenced was naive CD4+ T cells sorted from blood. Sample subset: CD45RA+ positively selected. The receptor set was obtained from a man aged 18 to 35 in good health.

The rearrangement joins TRBV14 to TRBJ1-2; D unresolved. The ends were cut back, 5 bases at V and 13 bases at J, with 14 bases in the middle. The germline V gene encodes CDR1 SGHDN and CDR2 FVKESK. This CDR3 has 11 residues. The CDR3 bases are TGTGCCAGCAGCACTGGGGTTATGACCACCTTC. It specifies CASSTGVMTTF.

The CDR3 is CASSEGWRTGNTIYF. The CDR3 DNA reads TGTGCCAGCAGTGAGGGGTGGCGAACTGGAAACACCATATATTTT. The V and J genes are TRBV2 and TRBJ1-3; D remains ambiguous. Per germline, CDR1 SNHLY and CDR2 FYNNEI. V was clipped by 3 bases and J by 2 bases, with 11 bases between them. This CDR3 comprises 15 residues.

This CDR3 reads CASSPLPGAGNTIYF. Here the CDR3 DNA reads TGCGCCAGCAGCCCGCTCCCAGGGGCTGGAAACACCATATATTTT. V and J are TRBV4-1 and TRBJ1-3; maybe TRBD1 (6 bases). This CDR3 comprises 15 residues. Trimming removed 4 bases from V and 2 bases from J, with 12 bases in between. CDR1 and CDR2 from the germline V gene are MGHRA and YSYEKL.

A single count supports this clone. The V gene is TRBV2, the J gene TRBJ2-3; TRBD2 aligns across 7 bases. J lost 2 bases, V lost 4 bases, and 6 bases had no gene match. Germline CDR1 reads SNHLY; CDR2 reads FYNNEI. This CDR3 is 15 amino acids long. CDR3 region: CASSAGLGDTDTQYF. The CDR3 nucleotides are TGTGCCAGCAGTGCCGGACTAGGAGACACAGATACGCAGTATTTT.

The chain uses TRBV7-3 and TRBJ2-3; 7 nucleotides line up with TRBD2. Germline values: CDR1 SGHTA, CDR2 FQGTGA. Losses at the gene ends were 5 bases for V and 0 bases for J; bases not matched to a gene: 8. This CDR3 is 16 amino acids long. The CDR3 DNA reads as TGTGCCAGCAGCGCACGCCTGGGGGGGAGCACAGATACGCAGTATTTT. Protein sequence: CASSARLGGSTDTQYF. The variable domain in full, with the rest retrieved from reference TRBV7-3 and TRBJ2-3, is GAGVSQTPSNKVTEKGKYVELRCDPISGHTALYWYRQSLGQGPEFLIYFQGTGAADDSGLPNDRFFAVRPEGSVSTLKIQRTERGDSAVYLCASSARLGGSTDTQYFGPGTRLTVL.

This chain uses TRBV29-1 with TRBJ1-5, with 9 bases matching TRBD1. Losses at the gene ends were 7 bases for V and 12 bases for J; bases not matched to a gene: 16. The CDR3 extends over 14 amino acids. CDR1 is SQVTM, CDR2 ANQGSEA, per germline. CDR3: CSAKTGQGLPFQHF. The DNA for the CDR3 is TGCAGCGCCAAAACTGGACAGGGGCTTCCTTTCCAGCATTTT. Drawing the rest from reference TRBV29-1 and TRBJ1-5, the complete variable domain is SAVISQKPSRDICQRGTSLTIQCQVDSQVTMMFWYRQQPGQSLTLIATANQGSEATYESGFVIDKFPISRPNLTFSTLTVSNMSPEDSSIYLCSAKTGQGLPFQHFGDGTRLSIL.

The rearrangement joins TRBV28 to TRBJ2-7, with 12 bases that match TRBD2. CDR3 length: 14 amino acids. Trimming cost V 8 bases and J 2 bases; bases outside gene matches: 4. Germline V gene lookup returns CDR1 MDHEN and CDR2 SYDVKM. CDR3 DNA sequence: TGTGCCAGCCTCGGACTAGCGGGGACCTACGAGCAGTACTTC. Translated, it gives CASLGLAGTYEQYF.

The chain employs TRBV21-1 and TRBJ2-5; the table assigns TRBD2, which was not confirmed against the DNA. TRBV21-1 is an annotated pseudogene. The CDR3 runs 16 residues. Written as DNA, the CDR3 is TGTGCCAGCAGCAAAGTCGTAGGACTAGCGGAGGAGACCCAGTACTTC. Translation gives CASSKVVGLAEETQYF.

A word on this clone: The same CDR3 arises from other DNA sequences in this sample as well. The chain couples TRBV29-1 to TRBJ2-5; D tentatively fits TRBD1 or TRBD2 (5 bases each). This CDR3 has 11 amino acids. CDR1 and CDR2 from the germline V gene are SQVTM and ANQGSEA. V dropped 1 base and J dropped 5 bases, with 5 bases sitting between them. The CDR3 nucleotides read TGCAGCGTTGAAGGGGGGGAGACCCAGTACTTC. This gives the protein CSVEGGETQYF. Based on the CDR3 plus reference TRBV29-1 and TRBJ2-5, the full variable domain is SAVISQKPSRDICQRGTSLTIQCQVDSQVTMMFWYRQQPGQSLTLIATANQGSEATYESGFVIDKFPISRPNLTFSTLTVSNMSPEDSSIYLCSVEGGETQYFGPGTRLLVL.

The CDR3 DNA is TGTGCCAGCAGCTTTTTGCGGAACGGGGAGCTGTTTTTT. Amino acid sequence: CASSFLRNGELFF. This chain uses TRBV11-2 with TRBJ2-2; D is ambiguous. Germline assignment: CDR1 SGHAT and CDR2 FQNNGV. Trimming left V 3 bases short and J 7 bases short, with 9 bases between. There are 13 residues in the CDR3.

The V gene is TRBV7-2, the J gene TRBJ1-6; TRBD1 aligns across 8 bases. V gave up 0 bases and J gave up 0 bases; unmatched junction bases: 7. Germline V CDR1 and CDR2: SGHTA, FQGNSA. The CDR3 covers 19 residues. CDR3 protein: CASSLARQGLSSYNSPLHF. The CDR3 bases are TGTGCCAGCAGCTTAGCGCGACAGGGGCTCAGCTCCTATAATTCACCCCTCCACTTT.

The rearrangement uses TRBV5-4 and TRBJ1-1; D possibly corresponds to TRBD1 (6 bases). V was clipped by 5 bases and J by 7 bases, with 15 bases between them. CDR3 size: 13 residues. The V gene's germline CDR1 is SGHNT and CDR2 YYREEE (reference sequence). The CDR3 nucleotides are TGTGCCAGCAGGGGCGGGGGCATTGGTGAAGCTTTCTTT. It encodes CASRGGGIGEAFF.

This clone has only one observation. The chain combines TRBV7-3 with TRBJ1-1, with D possibly being TRBD1 (6 bases). V was clipped by 3 bases and J by 4 bases, with 9 bases between them. The CDR3 is 13 residues long. Germline CDR1 reads SGHTA; CDR2 reads FQGTGA. The CDR3 DNA reads as TGTGCCAGCAGCTTGACAGGAAGCACTGAAGCTTTCTTT. Its protein is CASSLTGSTEAFF.

The chain carries TRBV2 and TRBJ1-2; 7 positions agree with TRBD1. The CDR3 loop spans 15 amino acids. The germline gives CDR1 SNHLY, CDR2 FYNNEI. Trimming cost V 9 bases and J 2 bases; bases outside gene matches: 12. The CDR3: CASCLETGPNYGYTF. CDR3 nucleotide sequence: TGTGCCAGTTGCCTCGAGACAGGGCCGAACTATGGCTACACCTTC. The full variable domain, in which reference TRBV2 and TRBJ1-2 provide the parts outside the CDR3, is EPEVTQTPSHQVTQMGQEVILRCVPISNHLYFYWYRQILGQKVEFLVSFYNNEISEKSEIFDDQFSVERPDGSNFTLKIRSTKLEDSAMYFCASCLETGPNYGYTFGSGTRLTVV.

This chain links TRBV5-6 with TRBJ2-7; D is unresolved. This CDR3 contains 14 residues. V lost 7 bases to trimming and J lost 0 bases, with 14 bases between them. Germline V lookup: CDR1 SGHDT, CDR2 YYEEEE. CDR3 amino acids: CASHISGNSYEQYF. CDR3 in DNA: TGTGCCAGCCACATTTCTGGCAACTCCTACGAGCAGTACTTC.